Reported below is one T cell receptor beta chain. This entry is derived from a study of control samples from healthy donors and cancer patients. The assay was immunoSEQ multiplex PCR, and TCRdb's table has in-frame clones only and misses some. This sample has 15,000 to 20,000 clones, with 85% to 90% found just once. After removal of 4 bases from V and 0 bases from J, the junction contained 16 bases not matched to a gene. There are 21 residues in the CDR3. In germline, CDR1 is LGHNA, CDR2 YSLEER. Material: PBMCs. V is TRBV4-3 and J is TRBJ2-3; 13 positions agree with TRBD2. The source is a woman in her sixties or seventies with colorectal cancer. The CDR3: CASSPEVPSGLAGASTDTQYF. CDR3 DNA sequence: TGCGCCAGCAGCCCCGAAGTCCCATCCGGACTAGCGGGGGCCAGCACAGATACGCAGTATTTT.